A single sample gave rise to the 25 T cell receptor beta chains below, sequenced in a study of T cells in localized non-small cell lung cancer. Repertoires were generated with immunoSEQ multiplex PCR, while TCRdb's copy carries only in-frame clones and drops some. Of over 20,000 clones listed, about 80% are singletons. The sample here was PBMCs, taken before any cancer treatment. The receptors here all came from a man aged 40 to 69 with stage II lung adenocarcinoma.

This clone has only a few counts. This chain links TRBV12-1 with TRBJ1-1; TRBD1 is taken as the D call from the table, unchecked against the DNA. TRBV12-1 is a pseudogene segment. CDR3 size: 15 residues. The CDR3 DNA is TGTGCCAGCAGCTCGCCAGGACATATGAACACTGAAGCTTTCTTT. This gives the protein CASSSPGHMNTEAFF.

This rearrangement joins TRBV7-9 to TRBJ2-1, with TRBD2 matching 7 bases. This CDR3 spans 15 amino acids. V lost 1 base and J lost 8; bases outside the gene matches: 8. Germline V lookup: CDR1 SEHNR, CDR2 FQNEAQ (reference sequence). The CDR3 is CASSLGSGIGDEQFF. CDR3 coding DNA: TGTGCCAGCAGCTTAGGAAGCGGGATTGGGGATGAGCAGTTCTTC.

The genes are TRBV9 and TRBJ2-2, with D maybe TRBD1 (6 bases). Germline values: CDR1 SGDLS, CDR2 YYNGEE. The V end lost 4 bases, the J end lost 2 bases, and 12 bases lay between the germline ends. There are 15 residues in the CDR3. CDR3 loop: CASSPRTANTGELFF. In nucleotides, the CDR3 is TGTGCCAGCAGCCCTCGGACAGCCAACACCGGGGAGCTGTTTTTT. The entire variable domain, with the rest obtained from reference TRBV9 and TRBJ2-2, is as follows: DSGVTQTPKHLITATGQRVTLRCSPRSGDLSVYWYQQSLDQGLQFLIQYYNGEERAKGNILERFSAQQFPDLHSELNLSSLELGDSALYFCASSPRTANTGELFFGEGSRLTVL.

The chain uses TRBV6-6 and TRBJ2-1, with D possibly called TRBD1 or TRBD2 (5 bases each). V lost 5 bases to trimming and J lost 9 bases, with 11 bases between them. The CDR3 spans 12 residues. CDR1 MNHNY and CDR2 SVGAGI come from the germline V gene (reference sequence). The CDR3 reads CASSDSGGEQFF. The CDR3 DNA sequence: TGTGCCAGCAGTGATAGTGGGGGTGAGCAGTTCTTC.

This chain connects TRBV4-2 to TRBJ1-1; no firm D call. CDR1 and CDR2 (germline): LGHNA, YNFKEQ. This CDR3 is 18 amino acids long. V lost 4 bases and J 0 bases, leaving 21 bases between the germline ends. The CDR3 loop is CASSPSGGPNNMNTEAFF. The DNA for the CDR3 is TGTGCCAGCAGCCCCTCGGGAGGGCCCAATAACATGAACACTGAAGCTTTCTTT.

CDR3: CASSLQGTGELFF. CDR3 sequence (DNA): TGTGCCAGCAGCCTTCAGGGTACCGGGGAGCTGTTTTTT. The genes are TRBV14 and TRBJ2-2; a weak D match, TRBD1 (5 bases). Germline CDR1 and CDR2: SGHDN and FVKESK. CDR3 size: 13 residues. Deletions cut 4 bases from V and 5 bases from J, with 8 bases between.

This clone came up once. The V call is TRBV19, the J call TRBJ2-7; TRBD1 agrees at 9 bases. The CDR3 sequence is 15 residues long. Germline V CDR1 and CDR2: LNHDA, SQIVND (reference sequence). V trimming: 4 bases; J trimming: 3 bases; junction bases outside the gene matches: 7. The DNA for the CDR3 is TGTGCCAGTAGTACCCCGAACAGGGGGCTCTACGAGCAGTACTTC. Translation: CASSTPNRGLYEQYF. Full variable domain (outside the CDR3, taken from reference TRBV19 and TRBJ2-7): DGGITQSPKYLFRKEGQNVTLSCEQNLNHDAMYWYRQDPGQGLRLIYYSQIVNDFQKGDIAEGYSVSREKKESFPLTVTSAQKNPTAFYLCASSTPNRGLYEQYFGPGTRLTVT.

The CDR3 nucleotides read TGTGCCAGCAGCGACTCGATTGCGACGGGCACCGGGGAGCTGTTTTTT. This sequence encodes CASSDSIATGTGELFF. The V gene is TRBV9, the J gene TRBJ2-2; D remains ambiguous. CDR1 SGDLS and CDR2 YYNGEE come from the germline V gene. Between the trimmed V and J ends, which lost 3 bases and 4 bases, there was a span of 16 bases. The CDR3 covers 16 residues.

This chain links TRBV4-1 with TRBJ2-1; D is possibly TRBD1 (5 bases). V was cut by 5 bases and J by 8 bases, with 13 bases left in between. The CDR3 loop spans 13 amino acids. Germline V gene data show CDR1 as MGHRA and CDR2 as YSYEKL. The CDR3 region is CASSWSGWDEQFF. CDR3 in DNA: TGCGCCAGCAGCTGGTCAGGGTGGGATGAGCAGTTCTTC.

The chain has TRBV19 and TRBJ2-3; D is possibly TRBD2 (7 bases). This CDR3 contains 15 residues. V was clipped by 10 bases and J by 5 bases, with 22 bases between them. Germline CDR1 reads LNHDA; CDR2 reads SQIVND (reference sequence). CDR3 bases: TGTGCCATTTCCCCAGGTAGGGGGGGCAGAGATACGCAGTATTTT. The encoded protein is CAISPGRGGRDTQYF.

V gene TRBV7-3 combines with J gene TRBJ1-1; 7 bases fit TRBD1. The CDR3 has 16 amino acids. Trimming at V came to 2 bases and at J to 11 bases, leaving 17 bases not matched to a gene. Per the germline V gene, CDR1 is SGHTA and CDR2 is FQGTGA. In nucleotides, the CDR3 is TGTGCCAGCAGCTTACGACAGGGAGGGTACGAAGGTGTGGCTTTCTTT. Its protein product is CASSLRQGGYEGVAFF.

The chain's CDR3 is CASSLGTGYYGYTF. The CDR3 region has the DNA TGTGCCAGCAGCTTGGGTACAGGGTACTATGGCTACACCTTC. The chain couples TRBV5-6 to TRBJ1-2, with D possibly TRBD1 on 6 matching bases. The CDR3 runs 14 residues. The V end was cut by 0 bases, the J end by 3 bases, with 9 bases between. Germline V lookup: CDR1 SGHDT, CDR2 YYEEEE.

The V gene is TRBV6-6, the J gene TRBJ2-7; 7 positions agree with TRBD1. Germline V gene data show CDR1 as MNHNY and CDR2 as SVGAGI (reference sequence). With V trimmed by 4 bases and J by 0 bases, 9 bases remained unmatched. The length of the CDR3 is 16 residues. The CDR3 spells CASSSRPGQSSYEQYF. DNA for the CDR3: TGTGCCAGCAGTTCCCGACCGGGACAGAGCTCCTACGAGCAGTACTTC.

The gene calls are TRBV7-9 and TRBJ2-2, with D perhaps given as TRBD1 or TRBD2 (5 bases each). There are 16 residues in the CDR3. V was clipped by 3 bases and J by 4 bases, with 15 bases between them. Germline V gene data show CDR1 as SEHNR and CDR2 as FQNEAQ (reference sequence). The CDR3, as DNA: TGTGCCAGCAGCTTTCAGGGTACTCGGGGCACCGGGGAGCTGTTTTTT. It specifies CASSFQGTRGTGELFF.

This clone was detected only once. This chain joins TRBV5-1 and TRBJ2-3; 8 bases fit TRBD1. CDR1 SGHRS and CDR2 YFSETQ come from the germline V gene. V lost 3 bases, J lost 1 base, and 1 base stayed unmatched. The length of the CDR3 is 14 residues. CDR3 loop: CASSSGGGTDTQYF. CDR3 nucleotides: TGCGCCAGCAGCTCAGGGGGCGGCACAGATACGCAGTATTTT.

This chain uses TRBV6-6 with TRBJ2-2, with D perhaps TRBD1 (5 bases). Germline V gene lookup returns CDR1 MNHNY and CDR2 SVGAGI (reference sequence). Trimming left V 4 bases short and J 0 bases short, with 9 bases between. The CDR3 is 15 residues long. CDR3 sequence: CASSLQDPNTGELFF. CDR3 in DNA: TGTGCCAGCAGTTTACAGGACCCGAACACCGGGGAGCTGTTTTTT.

This sequence joins TRBV5-5 and TRBJ1-5; no reliable D call. The CDR3 contains 15 residues. Trimming took off 0 bases at V and 4 bases at J, with 11 bases between the two ends. Germline V CDR1 and CDR2: SGHKS, YYEKEE (reference sequence). This CDR3 reads CASSLGRTGNQPQHF. CDR3 DNA: TGTGCCAGCAGCTTGGGTCGGACGGGGAATCAGCCCCAGCATTTT.

The CDR3 reads CASSQDLIGFSYGYTF. CDR3 coding DNA: TGTGCCAGCAGCCAAGATCTCATCGGATTCTCGTATGGCTACACCTTC. The chain recombines TRBV14 with TRBJ1-2, with no clear D. V was shortened by 0 bases and J by 5 bases, with 16 bases between the two germline ends. There are 16 residues in the CDR3. CDR1 is SGHDN, CDR2 FVKESK, per germline.

The chain links TRBV18 to TRBJ2-7; TRBD2 agrees at 9 bases. The CDR3 length is 15 residues. The V gene's germline CDR1 is KGHSH and CDR2 LQKENI. The trim removed 2 bases at V and 1 base at J, leaving 3 bases unmatched. The CDR3 is CASSPLTSGSYEQYF. The CDR3 DNA sequence: TGTGCCAGCTCACCATTGACTAGCGGTTCCTACGAGCAGTACTTC.

This chain joins TRBV6-1 and TRBJ1-2, with D possibly being TRBD1 (5 bases). The CDR3 has 13 amino acids. V lost 3 bases to trimming and J lost 8 bases, with 13 bases between them. The germline CDR1 and CDR2 sequences are MNHNS and SASEGT. CDR3 sequence: CASSESKGRGYTF. Written as DNA, the CDR3 is TGTGCCAGCAGTGAGTCCAAGGGGAGAGGCTACACCTTC.

This chain uses TRBV28 with TRBJ1-1; D remains unclear. V was trimmed by 5 bases and J by 0 bases, leaving 4 bases between them. From germline, CDR1 is MDHEN and CDR2 SYDVKM. CDR3 length equals 12 residues. The CDR3 here is CASSGMNTEAFF. Here the CDR3 DNA reads TGTGCCAGCAGTGGGATGAACACTGAAGCTTTCTTT.

The rearrangement links TRBV7-2 to TRBJ1-2; D not resolved. Trimming stripped 1 base from V and 4 bases from J, with 7 bases between. Per the germline V gene, CDR1 is SGHTA and CDR2 is FQGNSA. There are 13 residues in the CDR3. This CDR3 reads CASSLEEVYGYTF. The CDR3, as DNA: TGTGCCAGCAGCTTAGAGGAGGTCTATGGCTACACCTTC.

The CDR3 bases are TGTGCCAGTGGGACTAGCGGGAGATGGGCCGGGGGGGAGACCCAGTACTTC. Its translation is CASGTSGRWAGGETQYF. The rearrangement links TRBV19 to TRBJ2-5; the match to TRBD2 covers 14 bases. Germline CDR1 LNHDA, CDR2 SQIVND (reference sequence). Trimming cost V 8 bases and J 5 bases; bases outside gene matches: 13. The CDR3 has 17 residues.

This clone was seen a few times. The gene calls are TRBV29-1 and TRBJ1-1; D might be TRBD1 (5 bases). Germline lookup yields CDR1 SQVTM and CDR2 ANQGSEA. The length of the CDR3 is 13 residues. Trimming took off 3 bases at V and 5 bases at J, with 13 bases between the two ends. In DNA form, the CDR3 reads TGCAGCGTTGATCTTCAGGGTGGGACTGAAGCTTTCTTT. It specifies CSVDLQGGTEAFF.

This clone was seen a few times. The rearrangement joins TRBV27 to TRBJ1-5; D unclear. CDR1 MNHEY and CDR2 SMNVEV come from the germline V gene (reference sequence). The germline V and J ends were trimmed by 5 bases and 4 bases, with 6 bases remaining between them. The length of the CDR3 is 12 residues. The CDR3 nucleotides read TGTGCCAGCAGTCAAGGGAATCAGCCCCAGCATTTT. This sequence encodes CASSQGNQPQHF.